The present T cell receptor (beta chain) was sequenced within a study of control samples from healthy donors and cancer patients. From germline, CDR1 is SGHKS and CDR2 YYEKEE (reference sequence). The CDR3 extends over 16 amino acids. Trimming shortened V by 4 bases and J by 5 bases, and 21 bases separated the two germline ends. Produced via immunoSEQ multiplex PCR; TCRdb's table is partial and in-frame only. The sample holds 150,000 to 200,000 clones, roughly nine tenths seen once. The rearrangement joins TRBV5-5 to TRBJ2-5; D is possibly TRBD1 (6 bases). The sequence was obtained from a man between 25 and 39 years old in good health. The sequenced sample consisted of blood. The CDR3 region has the DNA TGTGCCAGCAGCCCCACCGGACAGAATGCCCCGGAGACCCAGTACTTC. Encoded protein: CASSPTGQNAPETQYF.